This T cell receptor (beta chain) was sequenced for a study of graft-versus-host responses after intestinal transplantation. At the level of the study: Grafts that recipients had were multivisceral, liver-intestinal, or isolated intestinal transplants. Study-wide results and limits: Clonal ratios of graft-versus-host to host-versus-graft in allografts were high for patients exhibiting graft-donor T cell macrochimerism.

Sequenced by immunoSEQ multiplex PCR; TCRdb stores in-frame clones only, minus some. The table lists 100,000 or so clones, around 90% of them singletons. Per the germline V gene, CDR1 is KGHSH and CDR2 is LQKENI. V shed 4 bases, J shed 1 base, and the junction held 6 bases outside the gene matches. This CDR3 has 16 residues. As concerns this clone: As yet, its antigen is unknown.

The receptor comes from a human donor who received an intestinal transplant. Sequencing used unstimulated CD4+ T cells sorted from spleen or lymph node cells, obtained before intestinal transplant. V usage is TRBV18 and J usage is TRBJ2-3; TRBD1 aligns across 9 bases. The DNA for the CDR3 is TGTGCCAGCTCACGGGACAGGGTACAGCGCACAGATACGCAGTATTTT. Protein: CASSRDRVQRTDTQYF. Looking up the rest from reference TRBV18 and TRBJ2-3 gives the full variable domain: NAGVMQNPRHLVRRRGQEARLRCSPMKGHSHVYWYRQLPEEGLKFMVYLQKENIIDESGMPKERFSAEFPKEGPSILRIQQVVRGDSAAYFCASSRDRVQRTDTQYFGPGTRLTVL.